Following are 23 T cell receptor beta chains from one sample sequenced in a study of control samples from healthy donors and cancer patients. The method was immunoSEQ multiplex PCR; TCRdb's version includes in-frame clones alone and lacks a portion of them. This sample has approximately 150,000 clones, with 89% found just once. The sequenced sample was blood. The receptors shown here come from a man aged 25-40 years in good health.

This rearrangement joins TRBV3-1 (or the pseudogene TRBV3-2) to TRBJ1-4; TRBD1 matches at 8 bases. From germline, CDR1 is LGHDT and CDR2 YNNKEL (reference sequence). The CDR3 loop spans 19 amino acids. After removal of 5 bases from V and 8 bases from J, the junction contained 22 bases not matched to a gene. Written as DNA, the CDR3 is TGTGCCAGCAGCGTCTTCCCGTCCCGGGACAGGAACGACAGAGAAAAACTGTTTTTT. Translating it yields CASSVFPSRDRNDREKLFF.

The rearrangement uses TRBV9 and TRBJ2-7; maybe TRBD2 (6 bases). Trimming took off 5 bases at V and 2 bases at J, with 14 bases between the two ends. CDR3 length equals 14 residues. Germline V CDR1 and CDR2: SGDLS, YYNGEE. CDR3 residues: CASSSLARPYEQYF. CDR3 coding DNA: TGTGCCAGCAGTTCTCTAGCGCGTCCCTACGAGCAGTACTTC. The complete variable domain, with remaining parts taken from reference TRBV9 and TRBJ2-7, reads DSGVTQTPKHLITATGQRVTLRCSPRSGDLSVYWYQQSLDQGLQFLIQYYNGEERAKGNILERFSAQQFPDLHSELNLSSLELGDSALYFCASSSLARPYEQYFGPGTRLTVT.

This clone was counted a few times. This chain links TRBV11-2 with TRBJ1-2; D is perhaps TRBD1 (6 bases). Germline V CDR1 and CDR2: SGHAT, FQNNGV. The CDR3 extends over 13 amino acids. Trimming stripped 5 bases from V and 4 bases from J, with 11 bases between. CDR3 sequence (DNA): TGTGCCAGCAGCCCACAGGGAATCTATGGCTACACCTTC. It encodes CASSPQGIYGYTF.

The chain couples TRBV4-1 to TRBJ2-3, with TRBD2 matching 10 bases. V was clipped by 2 bases and J by 0 bases; unmatched bases: 5. CDR1 MGHRA and CDR2 YSYEKL come from the germline V gene. This CDR3 is 17 amino acids long. CDR3 residues: CASSQSLAGTSTDTQYF. The CDR3 DNA is TGCGCCAGCAGCCAATCACTAGCGGGGACTAGCACAGATACGCAGTATTTT.

The V gene is TRBV18, the J gene TRBJ2-4; a weak D match, TRBD1 (6 bases). Between the trimmed V and J ends, which lost 1 base and 6 bases, there was a span of 13 bases. This CDR3 has 15 amino acids. Germline-derived CDR1 and CDR2 are KGHSH and LQKENI. CDR3: CASSPLGGEVNIQYF. The CDR3 bases are TGTGCCAGCTCACCACTAGGGGGAGAGGTAAACATTCAGTACTTC.

V and J are TRBV27 and TRBJ2-7; D is uncertain. Germline values: CDR1 MNHEY, CDR2 SMNVEV (reference sequence). V was pared by 4 bases and J by 5 bases, with 15 bases between. The CDR3 spans 14 residues. CDR3 nucleotide sequence: TGTGCCAGCAGTTCCCGCCTTCCAGCGCACGAGCAGTACTTC. Translating it yields CASSSRLPAHEQYF.

This clone appeared once. This chain connects TRBV5-6 to TRBJ1-5; no clear D gene. V lost 5 bases and J lost 0, with 21 bases in between. The CDR3 contains 18 residues. Per the germline V gene, CDR1 is SGHDT and CDR2 is YYEEEE. The DNA for the CDR3 is TGTGCCAGCAGTAGTAGAGTTGGGTATGGTAATAGCAATCAGCCCCAGCATTTT. Translating it yields CASSSRVGYGNSNQPQHF.

The chain couples TRBV6-5 to TRBJ2-4; 8 nucleotides align to TRBD1. The CDR3 runs 14 residues. J lost 8 bases, V lost 5 bases, and 8 bases had no gene match. Looked up from germline, CDR1 is MNHEY and CDR2 is SVGAGI. CDR3 DNA sequence: TGTGCCAGCAGTCAGGACAGGGACGGCTACATTCAGTACTTC. Its protein product is CASSQDRDGYIQYF.

This chain connects TRBV14 to TRBJ2-3; 7 bases are a match to TRBD1. The V segment lost 0 bases and the J segment 8 bases; nucleotides outside the gene matches: 5. The CDR3 totals 14 residues. Germline V CDR1 and CDR2: SGHDN, FVKESK. As DNA, the CDR3 is TGTGCCAGCAGCCAAGATAGCAGGGGGTCTACGCAGTATTTT. Protein product: CASSQDSRGSTQYF.

V and J are TRBV12-3 or TRBV12-4 and TRBJ2-2, with no clear D. V dropped 6 bases and J dropped 3 bases, with 8 bases sitting between them. This CDR3 comprises 13 residues. CDR3 sequence reads: CASSLRDTGELFF. In DNA, the CDR3 is TGTGCCAGCAGCCTCCGGGACACCGGGGAGCTGTTTTTT.

The chain links TRBV6-5 to TRBJ1-4; D remains ambiguous. The CDR3 is 15 amino acids. V lost 8 bases and J 8 bases, leaving 21 bases between the germline ends. CDR1 MNHEY and CDR2 SVGAGI come from the germline V gene. The CDR3 spells CASLDRLIRGEKLFF. CDR3 sequence (DNA): TGTGCCAGCCTCGACCGACTGATTCGAGGGGAAAAACTGTTTTTT.

The chain carries TRBV29-1 and TRBJ2-1; D is unclear. The germline V and J ends were trimmed by 0 bases and 9 bases, with 9 bases remaining between them. CDR1 is SQVTM, CDR2 ANQGSEA, per germline. CDR3 size: 12 residues. Here the CDR3 DNA reads TGCAGCGTTGAAGATGGTAGGCCTGAGCAGTTCTTC. Protein sequence: CSVEDGRPEQFF.

This chain links TRBV3-1 (or the pseudogene TRBV3-2) with TRBJ1-5; D unresolved. Trimming pared 0 bases from V and 7 bases from J, leaving 7 bases between. The CDR3 is 13 residues long. Germline lookup yields CDR1 LGHDT and CDR2 YNNKEL (reference sequence). This chain's CDR3 is CASSQDRGQPQHF. DNA for the CDR3: TGTGCCAGCAGCCAAGACAGAGGGCAGCCCCAGCATTTT.

This chain uses TRBV6-6 with TRBJ2-7; D not certain. Germline V gives CDR1 MNHNY, CDR2 SVGAGI (reference sequence). V lost 6 bases and J 6 bases, leaving 15 bases between the germline ends. The CDR3 spans 13 residues. This CDR3 is CASRAGPDSEQYF. CDR3 DNA: TGTGCCAGCAGGGCCGGCCCTGATAGCGAGCAGTACTTC.

The chain recombines TRBV6-5 with TRBJ1-5, with D perhaps matching TRBD1 (6 bases). With 9 bases removed from V and 0 bases from J, the gap between germline ends came to 12 bases. The CDR3 contains 14 residues. Per the germline V gene, CDR1 is MNHEY and CDR2 is SVGAGI. CDR3 loop: CASSRTASNQPQHF. CDR3 nucleotide sequence: TGTGCCAGTTCAAGGACAGCTAGCAATCAGCCCCAGCATTTT.

The chain links TRBV5-4 to TRBJ2-3, with TRBD2 identical over 9 bases. Per the germline V gene, CDR1 is SGHNT and CDR2 is YYREEE (reference sequence). With 4 bases clipped from V and 4 bases from J, the junction kept 13 bases outside the gene matches. The CDR3 totals 17 residues. CDR3 coding DNA: TGTGCCAGCAGCGCATGGGGGCGGGAGGGCCGGGCAGATACGCAGTATTTT. The encoded protein is CASSAWGREGRADTQYF.

The chain links TRBV18 to TRBJ2-7; TRBD2 matches 7 bases. Germline V gene sequence: CDR1 KGHSH, CDR2 LQKENI. J lost 7 bases, V lost 0 bases, and 6 bases had no gene match. The CDR3 extends over 14 amino acids. CDR3 protein: CASSPPFREGEQYF. The CDR3 bases are TGTGCCAGCTCACCACCGTTCAGGGAGGGAGAGCAGTACTTC.

The chain links TRBV18 to TRBJ1-4; weak D call: TRBD1 (6 bases). Trimming removed 5 bases at V and 0 bases at J, with 13 bases between. From germline, CDR1 is KGHSH and CDR2 LQKENI. The CDR3 has 16 residues. For the CDR3, the DNA is TGTGCCAGCTCAAGCGACAGGCGGCCAACTAATGAAAAACTGTTTTTT. It translates to CASSSDRRPTNEKLFF.

This clone was observed once. V and J are TRBV7-8 and TRBJ1-5; TRBD1 aligns across 8 bases. V lost 10 bases and J lost 0; bases outside the gene matches: 14. The CDR3 contains 17 residues. In germline, CDR1 is SGHVS, CDR2 FQNEAQ. Here the CDR3 reads CANQDRVEPYSNQPQHF. The CDR3 nucleotides are TGTGCCAACCAGGACAGGGTCGAGCCTTATAGCAATCAGCCCCAGCATTTT.

This clone was observed many times. This chain joins TRBV6-5 and TRBJ1-2; D is undetermined. The length of the CDR3 is 14 residues. Trimming stripped 2 bases from V and 5 bases from J, with 12 bases between. CDR1 is MNHEY and CDR2 is SVGAGI in the germline V gene. The CDR3 nucleotides are TGTGCCAGCAGTTACGGTTTCGGCAAATATGGCTACACCTTC. This translates into CASSYGFGKYGYTF.

This sequence joins TRBV27 and TRBJ2-2; D is unclear. The ends were cut back, 5 bases at V and 4 bases at J, with 11 bases in the middle. The CDR3 contains 14 residues. The germline CDR1 and CDR2 sequences are MNHEY and SMNVEV (reference sequence). The CDR3 DNA reads TGTGCCAGCAGTCCCCTCCCGGGCACCGGGGAGCTGTTTTTT. Encoded protein: CASSPLPGTGELFF.

The chain is built from TRBV9 and TRBJ1-4, with D maybe TRBD1 (5 bases). Germline loops: CDR1 SGDLS, CDR2 YYNGEE. The ends were cut back, 3 bases at V and 4 bases at J, with 10 bases in the middle. The CDR3 runs to 14 residues. CDR3 sequence reads: CASSADGGNEKLFF. The CDR3 DNA reads as TGTGCCAGCAGCGCCGACGGGGGTAATGAAAAACTGTTTTTT.

The chain recombines TRBV27 with TRBJ1-4; D is undetermined. CDR3 length: 14 residues. Germline V lookup: CDR1 MNHEY, CDR2 SMNVEV (reference sequence). Trimming stripped 2 bases from V and 3 bases from J, with 7 bases between. The CDR3: CASSLRVANEKLFF. The CDR3 region has the DNA TGTGCCAGCAGTTTAAGGGTTGCTAATGAAAAACTGTTTTTT. Using reference TRBV27 and TRBJ1-4 for the parts outside the CDR3, the full variable domain is EAQVTQNPRYLITVTGKKLTVTCSQNMNHEYMSWYRQDPGLGLRQIYYSMNVEVTDKGDVPEGYKVSRKEKRNFPLILESPSPNQTSLYFCASSLRVANEKLFFGSGTQLSVL.